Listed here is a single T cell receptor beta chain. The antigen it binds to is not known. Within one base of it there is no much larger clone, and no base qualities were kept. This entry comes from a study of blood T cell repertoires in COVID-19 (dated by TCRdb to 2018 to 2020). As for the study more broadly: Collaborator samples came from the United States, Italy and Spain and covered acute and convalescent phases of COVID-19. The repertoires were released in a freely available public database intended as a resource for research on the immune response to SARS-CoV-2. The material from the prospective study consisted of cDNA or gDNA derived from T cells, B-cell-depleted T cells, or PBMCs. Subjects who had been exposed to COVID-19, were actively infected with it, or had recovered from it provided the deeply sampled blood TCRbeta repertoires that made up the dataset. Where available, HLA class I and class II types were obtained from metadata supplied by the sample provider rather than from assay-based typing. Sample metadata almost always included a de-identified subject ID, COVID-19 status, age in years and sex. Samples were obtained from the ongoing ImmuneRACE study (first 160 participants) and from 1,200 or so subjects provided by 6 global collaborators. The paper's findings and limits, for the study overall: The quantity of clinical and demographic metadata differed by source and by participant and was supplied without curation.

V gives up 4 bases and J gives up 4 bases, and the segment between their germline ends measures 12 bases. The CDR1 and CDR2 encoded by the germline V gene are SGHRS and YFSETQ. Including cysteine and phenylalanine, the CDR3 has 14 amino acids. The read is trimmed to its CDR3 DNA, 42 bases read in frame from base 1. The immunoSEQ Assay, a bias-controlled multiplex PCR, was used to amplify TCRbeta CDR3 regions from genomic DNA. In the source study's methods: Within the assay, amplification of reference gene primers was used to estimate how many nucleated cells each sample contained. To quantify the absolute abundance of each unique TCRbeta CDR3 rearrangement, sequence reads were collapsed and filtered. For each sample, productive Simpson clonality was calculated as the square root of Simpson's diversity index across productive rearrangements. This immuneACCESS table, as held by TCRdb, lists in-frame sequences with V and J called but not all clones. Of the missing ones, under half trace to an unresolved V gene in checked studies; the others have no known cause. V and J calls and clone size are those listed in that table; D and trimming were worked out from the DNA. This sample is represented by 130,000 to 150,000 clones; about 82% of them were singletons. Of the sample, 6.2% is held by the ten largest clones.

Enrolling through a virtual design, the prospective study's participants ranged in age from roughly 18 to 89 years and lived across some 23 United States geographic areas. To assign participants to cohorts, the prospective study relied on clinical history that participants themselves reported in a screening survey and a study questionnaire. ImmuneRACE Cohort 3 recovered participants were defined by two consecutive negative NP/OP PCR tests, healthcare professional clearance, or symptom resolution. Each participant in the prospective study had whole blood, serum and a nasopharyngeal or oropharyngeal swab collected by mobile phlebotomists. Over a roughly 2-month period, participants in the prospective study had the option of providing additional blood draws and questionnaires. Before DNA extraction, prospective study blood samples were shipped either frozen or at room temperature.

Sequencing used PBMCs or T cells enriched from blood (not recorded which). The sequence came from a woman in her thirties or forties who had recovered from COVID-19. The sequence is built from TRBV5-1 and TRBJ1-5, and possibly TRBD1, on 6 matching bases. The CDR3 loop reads CASSEGHLNQPQHF. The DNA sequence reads TGCGCCAGCAGCGAGGGACATCTTAATCAGCCCCAGCATTTT. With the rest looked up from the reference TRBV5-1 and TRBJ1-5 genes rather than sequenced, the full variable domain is KAGVTQTPRYLIKTRGQQVTLSCSPISGHRSVSWYQQTPGQGLQFLFEYFSETQRNKGNFPGRFSGRQFSNSRSEMNVSTLELGDSALYLCASSEGHLNQPQHFGDGTRLSIL.